This paragraph covers one T cell receptor beta chain sequence. V lost 4 bases, J lost 6 bases, and 7 bases stayed unmatched. The CDR3 length is 15 residues. Per germline, CDR1 SGHDN and CDR2 FVKESK. The PCR contained 60 Vbeta and 13 Jbeta primers. Data came from immunoSEQ multiplex PCR; TCRdb stores just in-frame clones and leaves some out. The sample gives 200,000 to 250,000 clones, about 85% of which show up once; over 1% is in the top ten. The source of the sample is a study of cytomegalovirus exposure and HLA in healthy donors. For the study at large: The Caucasian-associated ancestry cluster held under 90% of a few hundred genotyped donors.

The chain employs TRBV14 and TRBJ2-7, with 12 bases identical to TRBD2. The material sequenced was PBMCs. The TCR comes from a human donor in good health. The CDR3 DNA sequence: TGTGCCAGCAGCCCCCTTGGACTAGCGGGAACCGAGCAGTACTTC. It specifies CASSPLGLAGTEQYF.